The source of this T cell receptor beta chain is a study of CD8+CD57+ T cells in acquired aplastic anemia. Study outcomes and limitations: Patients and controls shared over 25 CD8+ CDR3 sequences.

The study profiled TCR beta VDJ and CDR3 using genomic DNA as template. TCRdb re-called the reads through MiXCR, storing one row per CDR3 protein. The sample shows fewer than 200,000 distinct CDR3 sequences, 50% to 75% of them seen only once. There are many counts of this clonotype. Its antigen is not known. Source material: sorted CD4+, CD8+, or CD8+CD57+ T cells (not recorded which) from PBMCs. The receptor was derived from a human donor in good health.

CDR3 sequence reads: CASSYGGGYGYTF. In nucleotides, the CDR3 is TGTGCCAGCAGTTATGGGGGTGGTTATGGCTACACCTTC. The rearrangement links TRBV6-6 to TRBJ1-2; D possibly corresponds to TRBD1 (5 bases). The CDR3 has 13 residues. The germline gives CDR1 MNHNY, CDR2 SVGAGI (reference sequence). Trimming removed 3 bases from V and 5 bases from J, with 10 bases in between.